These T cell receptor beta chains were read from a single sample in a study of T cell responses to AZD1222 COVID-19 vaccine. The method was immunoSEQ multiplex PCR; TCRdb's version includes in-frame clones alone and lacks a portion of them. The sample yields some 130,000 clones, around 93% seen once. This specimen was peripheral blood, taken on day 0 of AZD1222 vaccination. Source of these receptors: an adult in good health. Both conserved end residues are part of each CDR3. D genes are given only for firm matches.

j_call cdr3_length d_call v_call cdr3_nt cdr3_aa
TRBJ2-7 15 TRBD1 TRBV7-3 TGTGCCAGCAGCCCAGGGACAGGGGGCTTCAGCGAGCAGTACTTC CASSPGTGGFSEQYF
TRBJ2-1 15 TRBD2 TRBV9 TGTGCCAGCAGCGTAGATAGCGGGGGCTACAATGAGCAGTTCTTC CASSVDSGGYNEQFF
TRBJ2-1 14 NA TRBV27 TGTGCCAGCAGTTTAATGGCCACCTACAATGAGCAGTTCTTC CASSLMATYNEQFF
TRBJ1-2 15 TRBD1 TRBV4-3 TGCGCCAGCAGCCAGAGGACAGGGCGGGACTATGGCTACACCTTC CASSQRTGRDYGYTF
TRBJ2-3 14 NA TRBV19 TGTGCCAGTAGTATAGGAGGGGCGGTGGATACGCAGTATTTT CASSIGGAVDTQYF
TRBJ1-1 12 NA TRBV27 TGTGCCAGCATACCCCCGGGCGGGAGGGCTTTCTTT CASIPPGGRAFF
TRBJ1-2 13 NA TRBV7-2 TGTGCCAGCAGCCCCCCTCTTATCTATGGCTACACCTTC CASSPPLIYGYTF
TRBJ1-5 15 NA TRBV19 TGTGCCAGTAGTATGGGGGGTCTTTCTTATCGGCCCCAGCATTTT CASSMGGLSYRPQHF
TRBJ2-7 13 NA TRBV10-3 TGTGCCATCAGTGAGACCCCGGGGTACGAGCAGTACTTC CAISETPGYEQYF
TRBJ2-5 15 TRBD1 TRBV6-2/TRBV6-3 TGTGCCAGCAGCCCAACGACAGGGGTAAAAGAGACCCAGTACTTC CASSPTTGVKETQYF
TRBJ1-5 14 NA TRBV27 TGTGCCAGCAGGGAGGGGGTAGACAATCAGCCCCAGCATTTT CASREGVDNQPQHF